The rows below give T cell receptor beta chains drawn from one sample of a study of blood T cell repertoires in COVID-19. Sequencing was performed with immunoSEQ multiplex PCR; in TCRdb, only in-frame clones are kept and a portion is missing. The sample gives fewer than 250,000 clones, approximately 80% of which show up once; less than 8% is in the top ten. The sample was PBMCs or T cells enriched from blood (not recorded which). These receptors came from a woman aged 40 to 50 with acute COVID-19. The CDR3 runs from the conserved cysteine through the conserved F or W. Each record gives: CDR3 protein, CDR3 DNA, clone size, V gene, D gene, J gene. A D gene is named only where the DNA matches it firmly. Size is omitted from some rows. Given values are once, few, many or a class for expanded clones.

CDR3 protein: CASSLTLEAEAFF
CDR3 DNA: TGTGCCAGCTCACTCACTCTGGAGGCTGAAGCTTTCTTT
clone size: .
V gene: TRBV18
D gene: .
J gene: TRBJ1-1

CDR3 protein: CASSVDQGTAGYTF
CDR3 DNA: TGTGCCAGCAGCGTAGACCAGGGTACGGCTGGCTACACCTTC
clone size: few
V gene: TRBV9
D gene: .
J gene: TRBJ1-2

CDR3 protein: CASSQRTDGNTIYF
CDR3 DNA: TGTGCCAGCAGCCAACGGACAGACGGAAACACCATATATTTT
clone size: .
V gene: TRBV3-1/TRBV3-2
D gene: .
J gene: TRBJ1-3

CDR3 protein: CASSPRGAVDNSPLHF
CDR3 DNA: TGTGCCAGCTCACCCCGGGGGGCAGTCGATAATTCACCCCTCCACTTT
clone size: .
V gene: TRBV18
D gene: .
J gene: TRBJ1-6

CDR3 protein: CAPRQGAREGSPLHF
CDR3 DNA: TGTGCCCCGAGACAGGGGGCTAGGGAAGGGTCACCCCTCCACTTT
clone size: .
V gene: TRBV24-1
D gene: TRBD1
J gene: TRBJ1-6

CDR3 protein: CASTLRGGYTF
CDR3 DNA: TGTGCCAGCACTCTCAGGGGAGGCTACACCTTC
clone size: .
V gene: TRBV12-3/TRBV12-4
D gene: .
J gene: TRBJ1-2

CDR3 protein: CASRGAGAAEQYF
CDR3 DNA: TGTGCCAGCAGGGGGGCGGGGGCCGCCGAGCAGTACTTC
clone size: many
V gene: TRBV3-1/TRBV3-2
D gene: .
J gene: TRBJ2-7

CDR3 protein: CASSLEGGQGISPLHF
CDR3 DNA: TGTGCCAGCAGCTTAGAGGGGGGACAGGGGATTTCACCCCTCCACTTT
clone size: .
V gene: TRBV7-2
D gene: TRBD1
J gene: TRBJ1-6

CDR3 protein: CASSPGVNEKLFF
CDR3 DNA: TGTGCCAGCAGTCCGGGGGTTAATGAAAAACTGTTTTTT
clone size: .
V gene: TRBV7-3
D gene: .
J gene: TRBJ1-4

CDR3 protein: CASSVRAGPNTEAFF
CDR3 DNA: TGTGCCAGCAGCGTAAGGGCAGGGCCGAACACTGAAGCTTTCTTT
clone size: .
V gene: TRBV9
D gene: .
J gene: TRBJ1-1

CDR3 protein: CASSEETGVTEAFF
CDR3 DNA: TGTGCCAGCAGTGAGGAGACAGGGGTCACTGAAGCTTTCTTT
clone size: .
V gene: TRBV6-4
D gene: TRBD1
J gene: TRBJ1-1

CDR3 protein: CASSQPGQGYGYTF
CDR3 DNA: TGTGCCAGCTCACAACCGGGACAGGGGTATGGCTACACCTTC
clone size: .
V gene: TRBV18
D gene: TRBD1
J gene: TRBJ1-2

CDR3 protein: CASRAGTSTDTQYF
CDR3 DNA: TGTGCCAGCAGGGCCGGGACTAGCACAGATACGCAGTATTTT
clone size: .
V gene: TRBV5-4
D gene: .
J gene: TRBJ2-3

CDR3 protein: CASSLGEAFYGYTF
CDR3 DNA: TGTGCCAGCAGCTTGGGGGAGGCCTTCTATGGCTACACCTTC
clone size: many
V gene: TRBV7-9
D gene: .
J gene: TRBJ1-2

CDR3 protein: CASRRTGGDEQFF
CDR3 DNA: TGCGCCAGCAGGCGGACAGGGGGCGATGAGCAGTTCTTC
clone size: few
V gene: TRBV10-1
D gene: TRBD1
J gene: TRBJ2-1

CDR3 protein: CASSSSTDSAGAFF
CDR3 DNA: TGCGCCAGCAGCTCTTCCACCGACAGCGCTGGGGCGTTCTTC
clone size: .
V gene: TRBV5-1
D gene: .
J gene: TRBJ2-1

CDR3 protein: CASSFEGGYNEQFF
CDR3 DNA: TGTGCCAGCAGCTTCGAGGGCGGCTACAATGAGCAGTTCTTC
clone size: .
V gene: TRBV7-9
D gene: .
J gene: TRBJ2-1

CDR3 protein: CASRDRAGYTEAFF
CDR3 DNA: TGTGCCAGCAGGGACAGGGCAGGGTACACTGAAGCTTTCTTT
clone size: .
V gene: TRBV6-5
D gene: TRBD1
J gene: TRBJ1-1

CDR3 protein: CASSQGTTETDTQYF
CDR3 DNA: TGTGCCAGCAGCCAGGGGACTACAGAAACAGATACGCAGTATTTT
clone size: .
V gene: TRBV5-5
D gene: .
J gene: TRBJ2-3

CDR3 protein: CASSPTGGRETQYF
CDR3 DNA: TGTGCCAGCAGTCCCACAGGGGGCAGGGAGACCCAGTACTTC
clone size: .
V gene: TRBV7-2
D gene: TRBD1
J gene: TRBJ2-5

CDR3 protein: CASWGVDSYDLNSGNTIYF
CDR3 DNA: TGTGCCAGCTGGGGTGTGGACAGCTATGATTTAAACTCTGGAAACACCATATATTTT
clone size: .
V gene: TRBV2
D gene: .
J gene: TRBJ1-3

CDR3 protein: CASSPAGGREQYF
CDR3 DNA: TGTGCCAGCAGCCCGGCGGGGGGGCGCGAGCAGTACTTC
clone size: .
V gene: TRBV3-1/TRBV3-2
D gene: TRBD2
J gene: TRBJ2-7

CDR3 protein: CASSLDRVTEAFF
CDR3 DNA: TGTGCCAGCAGCTTGGACAGAGTCACTGAAGCTTTCTTT
clone size: .
V gene: TRBV5-8
D gene: .
J gene: TRBJ1-1

CDR3 protein: CASSGSTSGEQFF
CDR3 DNA: TGTGCCAGCAGCGGGTCGACTAGCGGTGAGCAGTTCTTC
clone size: .
V gene: TRBV9
D gene: TRBD2
J gene: TRBJ2-1

CDR3 protein: CASFRDNAGTNEQFF
CDR3 DNA: TGTGCCTCCTTCCGGGACAATGCTGGGACCAATGAGCAGTTCTTC
clone size: once
V gene: TRBV10-3
D gene: .
J gene: TRBJ2-1

CDR3 protein: CASSYGYEQFF
CDR3 DNA: TGTGCCAGCAGTTACGGGTATGAGCAGTTCTTC
clone size: .
V gene: TRBV12-3/TRBV12-4
D gene: .
J gene: TRBJ2-1

CDR3 protein: CASSSPLAGYGNTIYF
CDR3 DNA: TGTGCCAGCAGCTCACCTCTAGCGGGGTACGGAAACACCATATATTTT
clone size: few
V gene: TRBV7-9
D gene: .
J gene: TRBJ1-3

CDR3 protein: CASSLAVGRDEKLFF
CDR3 DNA: TGCGCCAGCAGCTTGGCGGTAGGGAGGGATGAAAAACTGTTTTTT
clone size: .
V gene: TRBV5-1
D gene: .
J gene: TRBJ1-4

CDR3 protein: CASRGLAGAEQYF
CDR3 DNA: TGTGCCAGCAGGGGACTAGCGGGGGCCGAGCAGTACTTC
clone size: .
V gene: TRBV6-5
D gene: TRBD2
J gene: TRBJ2-7

CDR3 protein: CASSWDRGETQYF
CDR3 DNA: TGTGCCAGCAGCTGGGACAGGGGGGAGACCCAGTACTTC
clone size: .
V gene: TRBV2
D gene: TRBD1
J gene: TRBJ2-5

CDR3 protein: CAWSVLPGSGYTF
CDR3 DNA: TGTGCCTGGAGTGTACTTCCCGGTTCCGGCTACACCTTC
clone size: .
V gene: TRBV30
D gene: .
J gene: TRBJ1-2

CDR3 protein: CASSPDRPSGNTIYF
CDR3 DNA: TGTGCCAGCAGCCCCGACAGGCCCTCTGGAAACACCATATATTTT
clone size: .
V gene: TRBV7-2
D gene: .
J gene: TRBJ1-3

CDR3 protein: CASSVAGYPTDTQYF
CDR3 DNA: TGTGCCAGCAGCGTAGCGGGGTACCCCACAGATACGCAGTATTTT
clone size: few
V gene: TRBV9
D gene: .
J gene: TRBJ2-3